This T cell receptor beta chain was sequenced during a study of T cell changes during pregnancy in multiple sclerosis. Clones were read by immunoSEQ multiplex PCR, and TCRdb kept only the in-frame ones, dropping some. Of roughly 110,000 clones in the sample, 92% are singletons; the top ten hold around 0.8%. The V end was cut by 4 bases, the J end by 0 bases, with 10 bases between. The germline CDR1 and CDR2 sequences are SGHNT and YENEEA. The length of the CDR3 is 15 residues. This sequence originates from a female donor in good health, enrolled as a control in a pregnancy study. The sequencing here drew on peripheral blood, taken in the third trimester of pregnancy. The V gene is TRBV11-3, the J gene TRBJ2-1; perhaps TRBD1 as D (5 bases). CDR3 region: CASSSRQSSYNEQFF. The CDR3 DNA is TGTGCCAGCAGCTCGAGACAGAGCTCCTACAATGAGCAGTTCTTC. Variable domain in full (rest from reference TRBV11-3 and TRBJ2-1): EAGVVQSPRYKIIEKKQPVAFWCNPISGHNTLYWYLQNLGQGPELLIRYENEEAVDDSQLPKDRFSAERLKGVDSTLKIQPAELGDSAVYLCASSSRQSSYNEQFFGPGTRLTVL.